One and the same sample provided the 24 T cell receptor beta chains below, sequenced in a study of response to subunit inactivated influenza vaccine. TCRdb used MiXCR to reprocess the RT-PCR reads, holding one entry per CDR3 protein. The sample gives 500,000 or so distinct CDR3 sequences, about 15% of which show up once; 3% to 3.5% is in the top ten. The material sequenced was CD4+ T cells sorted from PBMCs, taken around 25 months after vaccination. These receptor sequences come from a man aged 50-75 years who received an inactivated influenza vaccine.

This clonotype was counted only a few times. The chain couples TRBV3-1 to TRBJ2-7; the D is unclear. Germline values: CDR1 LGHDT, CDR2 YNNKEL (reference sequence). The CDR3 covers 14 residues. V lost 4 bases and J 2 bases, leaving 12 bases between the germline ends. For the CDR3, the DNA is TGTGCCAGCAGCCGTGGTTGGGCAGCCTACGAGCAGTACTTC. Protein product: CASSRGWAAYEQYF.

CDR3 in amino acids: CAISRAGGPDTQYF. CDR3 in DNA: TGTGCCATCTCCCGCGCGGGGGGGCCGGATACGCAGTATTTT. This chain connects TRBV12-3 or TRBV12-4 to TRBJ2-3; 9 bases align to TRBD2. CDR3 length equals 14 residues. Trimming removed 10 bases from V and 6 bases from J; junction bases left unmatched: 11.

This chain joins TRBV6-2 or TRBV6-3 and TRBJ1-2; 8 bases match TRBD1. There are 16 residues in the CDR3. CDR1 is MNHEY, CDR2 SVGEGT, per germline. The V segment lost 4 bases and the J segment 1 base; nucleotides outside the gene matches: 8. CDR3 in DNA: TGTGCCAGCAGTTTCTCCCTCAGGGGGCGTAACTATGGCTACACCTTC. It translates to CASSFSLRGRNYGYTF.

This rearrangement joins TRBV5-1 to TRBJ2-7, with 10 bases that match TRBD1. CDR1 and CDR2 from the germline V gene are SGHRS and YFSETQ. The length of the CDR3 is 16 residues. The junction had 5 bases not matched to a gene; V was cut back by 0 bases and J by 2 bases. CDR3 amino acids: CASSLDPGTGAYEQYF. In nucleotides, the CDR3 is TGCGCCAGCAGCTTGGACCCCGGGACAGGGGCCTACGAGCAGTACTTC.

The rearrangement joins TRBV4-3 to TRBJ2-4, with D perhaps TRBD1 or TRBD2 (5 bases each). Between the trimmed V and J ends, which lost 4 bases and 8 bases, there was a span of 15 bases. The V gene's germline CDR1 is LGHNA and CDR2 YSLEER. CDR3 length equals 14 residues. CDR3 amino acids: CASSLRPGSDIQYF. CDR3 in DNA: TGCGCCAGCAGCCTCCGCCCAGGGAGCGACATTCAGTACTTC.

This clonotype has a count of ten or more. The chain uses TRBV12-3 or TRBV12-4 and TRBJ2-4; D is undetermined. The CDR3 totals 13 residues. The ends were cut back, 5 bases at V and 16 bases at J, with 21 bases in the middle. The CDR3 DNA follows: TGTGCCAGCAGTCCCCCGTCAACCCGGGTCCCTTACTTC. Protein sequence: CASSPPSTRVPYF.

This clonotype was recorded once. The chain couples TRBV20-1 to TRBJ2-7; 9 bases align to TRBD2. The germline CDR1 and CDR2 sequences are DFQATT and SNEGSKA (reference sequence). The CDR3 sequence is 13 residues long. Losses at the gene ends were 6 bases for V and 0 bases for J; bases not matched to a gene: 3. The chain's CDR3 is CSAGLAFSYEQYF. In DNA form, the CDR3 reads TGCAGTGCCGGACTAGCGTTCTCCTACGAGCAGTACTTC.

This clonotype was seen more than once but under ten times. This chain uses TRBV18 with TRBJ2-3; weak D call: TRBD1 (6 bases). The V end lost 6 bases, the J end lost 0 bases, and 10 bases lay between the germline ends. This CDR3 contains 14 residues. Germline V gives CDR1 KGHSH, CDR2 LQKENI. Written as DNA, the CDR3 is TGTGCCAGCTCTGTAGGACAGAGCACAGATACGCAGTATTTT. It is translated as CASSVGQSTDTQYF.

This chain links TRBV9 with TRBJ2-1; 14 nucleotides agree with TRBD2. CDR3 length equals 19 residues. Germline V CDR1 and CDR2: SGDLS, YYNGEE. The V segment lost 3 bases and the J segment 1 base; nucleotides outside the gene matches: 9. The CDR3 DNA reads TGTGCCAGCAGCGCCTCCGGGACTAGCGGGAGAACTTCCTACAATGAGCAGTTCTTC. This translates into CASSASGTSGRTSYNEQFF.

Many counts were recorded for this clonotype. The chain couples TRBV4-1 to TRBJ2-2; perhaps TRBD2 as D (6 bases). Trimming cost V 6 bases and J 2 bases, with 19 bases left between them. Per the germline V gene, CDR1 is MGHRA and CDR2 is YSYEKL. The CDR3 consists of 17 residues. The DNA of the CDR3 is TGCGCCAGCAGGCCTATCCTCAGCGGGTTAAACACCGGGGAGCTGTTTTTT. Amino acids: CASRPILSGLNTGELFF.

The J gene is TRBJ2-5, the V gene TRBV24-1, with 13 positions matching TRBD2. The CDR3 spans 17 residues. The germline CDR1 and CDR2 sequences are KGHDR and SFDVKD. Trimming removed 3 bases from V and 2 bases from J; junction bases left unmatched: 5. CDR3 residues: CATSDHGLAGEQETQYF. DNA of the CDR3: TGTGCCACCAGTGATCACGGACTAGCGGGGGAACAAGAGACCCAGTACTTC.

This clonotype has at least ten counts. DNA for the CDR3: TGTGCCACCAGCAGGATACCGGGGGCTAACTATGGCTACACCTTC. Its protein is CATSRIPGANYGYTF. The gene calls are TRBV15 and TRBJ1-2; perhaps TRBD1 as D (5 bases). Trimming cost V 3 bases and J 0 bases, with 11 bases left between them. This CDR3 has 15 amino acids. Germline CDR1 LNHNV, CDR2 YYDKDF (reference sequence).

The chain links TRBV4-3 to TRBJ2-7; no definite D call. Trimming pared 1 base from V and 2 bases from J, leaving 12 bases between. CDR1 is LGHNA, CDR2 YSLEER, per germline. The CDR3 runs to 15 residues. CDR3 nucleotide sequence: TGCGCCAGCAGCCAAGGCTGGGTGGGGACCTACGAGCAGTACTTC. Translation gives CASSQGWVGTYEQYF.

This chain joins TRBV6-2 or TRBV6-3 and TRBJ2-1; no clear D gene. V lost 5 bases and J lost 2, with 13 bases in between. The CDR3 runs to 15 residues. Germline V gives CDR1 MNHEY, CDR2 SVGEGT. In DNA, the CDR3 is TGTGCCAGCAGTCAGGCAGTAAGAGCCTACAATGAGCAGTTCTTC. Residues: CASSQAVRAYNEQFF.

The rearrangement joins TRBV12-3 or TRBV12-4 to TRBJ2-3; 13 bases fit TRBD2. V shed 6 bases, J shed 7 bases, and the junction held 7 bases outside the gene matches. The CDR3 is 15 residues long. The CDR3 loop is CASRSTSGGAYTQYF. CDR3 sequence (DNA): TGTGCCAGCAGGTCAACTAGCGGGGGGGCGTATACGCAGTATTTT.

At least ten counts were recorded for this clonotype. The chain couples TRBV25-1 to TRBJ1-2; D might be TRBD1 (6 bases). The germline V and J ends were trimmed by 2 bases and 8 bases, with 12 bases remaining between them. The CDR3 spans 13 residues. Germline V gives CDR1 MGHDK, CDR2 SYGVNS. CDR3 nucleotide sequence: TGTGCCAGCAGTGAAAGACAGGAGAGGGGCTACACCTTC. This sequence encodes CASSERQERGYTF.

The chain couples TRBV12-3 or TRBV12-4 to TRBJ1-1, with TRBD1 as a possible D gene (6 bases). V lost 6 bases, J lost 4 bases, and 18 bases lay in between. This CDR3 spans 15 amino acids. Here the CDR3 reads CASSFGRGGGTEAFF. CDR3 bases: TGTGCCAGCAGCTTCGGGAGGGGAGGGGGCACTGAAGCTTTCTTT.

This clonotype was counted only a few times. The V gene is TRBV4-1, the J gene TRBJ1-2; 8 nucleotides line up with TRBD1. There are 15 residues in the CDR3. Per germline, CDR1 MGHRA and CDR2 YSYEKL. J was trimmed by 4 bases and V by 0 bases; bases with no gene match: 4. CDR3 region: CASSQEVGTGYGYTF. CDR3 DNA sequence: TGCGCCAGCAGCCAAGAAGTCGGGACAGGCTATGGCTACACCTTC.

This clonotype was detected ten times or more. The V gene is TRBV7-9, the J gene TRBJ2-2; 9 bases are a match to TRBD1. The CDR3 is made up of 16 amino acids. V lost 7 bases to trimming and J lost 1 base; unmatched junction nucleotides: 7. The germline V gene encodes CDR1 SEHNR and CDR2 FQNEAQ (reference sequence). This CDR3 reads CASNTGGARNTGELFF. Here the CDR3 DNA reads TGTGCCAGCAATACAGGGGGCGCAAGGAACACCGGGGAGCTGTTTTTT.

This clonotype was picked up a small number of times. V and J are TRBV15 and TRBJ2-1; TRBD1 matches at 9 bases. The V segment lost 8 bases and the J segment 3 bases; nucleotides outside the gene matches: 5. There are 14 residues in the CDR3. Germline CDR1 LNHNV, CDR2 YYDKDF (reference sequence). Here the CDR3 reads CATRGTGNYNEQFF. CDR3 bases: TGTGCCACCCGCGGGACAGGGAACTACAATGAGCAGTTCTTC.

This clonotype was detected only a few times. The chain has TRBV19 and TRBJ2-7; no firm D call. This CDR3 contains 13 residues. Trimming cost V 4 bases and J 0 bases, with 7 bases left between them. The germline V gene has CDR1 LNHDA and CDR2 SQIVND (reference sequence). The CDR3 sequence: CASSTLASYEQYF. Here the CDR3 DNA reads TGTGCCAGTAGTACGCTTGCCTCCTACGAGCAGTACTTC.

This clonotype appeared a few times. The rearrangement links TRBV20-1 to TRBJ2-3; TRBD2 matches 8 bases. CDR1 is DFQATT, CDR2 SNEGSKA, per germline (reference sequence). This CDR3 comprises 13 residues. With V trimmed by 3 bases and J by 4 bases, 3 bases remained unmatched. The CDR3 region has the DNA TGCAGTGCTAGCGGGGGGGCTGCAGATACGCAGTATTTT. It codes for CSASGGAADTQYF.

V usage is TRBV28 and J usage is TRBJ2-2; tentatively, D is TRBD1 or TRBD2 (5 bases each). This CDR3 has 17 amino acids. CDR1 is MDHEN, CDR2 SYDVKM, per germline. The V and J ends lost 3 bases and 2 bases respectively, with 16 bases between them. The CDR3 nucleotides read TGTGCCAGCAGTTTGGTCACGCACGGGGCAAACACCGGGGAGCTGTTTTTT. This codes for CASSLVTHGANTGELFF. The entire variable domain, with the rest obtained from reference TRBV28 and TRBJ2-2, is as follows: DVKVTQSSRYLVKRTGEKVFLECVQDMDHENMFWYRQDPGLGLRLIYFSYDVKMKEKGDIPEGYSVSREKKERFSLILESASTNQTSMYLCASSLVTHGANTGELFFGEGSRLTVL.

This clonotype was observed a handful of times. The chain joins TRBV15 to TRBJ2-1, with 11 nucleotides matching TRBD2. CDR1 is LNHNV, CDR2 YYDKDF, per germline (reference sequence). The CDR3 has 16 amino acids. V lost 5 bases to trimming and J lost 4 bases; unmatched junction nucleotides: 7. CDR3 DNA sequence: TGTGCCACCAGCGTCAAGACTAGCGGGATATACAATGAGCAGTTCTTC. Protein: CATSVKTSGIYNEQFF.